The clone carrying this T cell receptor (beta chain) showed up just once. Its antigen remains unidentified. This sample is part of a study of cytomegalovirus exposure and HLA in healthy donors. Study-level information: According to later analysis, the same platform produced the 130 or so validation and some 680 first-cohort repertoires.

Per the germline V gene, CDR1 is SGHRS and CDR2 is YFSETQ. V lost 3 bases and J lost 6, with 12 bases in between. The CDR3 has 13 residues. Findings and limits, study-wide: There were a few CMV-associated chains whose specificity for CMV antigens was confirmed in vitro. Reports described diagnosis of cytomegalovirus status by the classifier as highly specific and sensitive. The authors listed some 150 TCR beta chains as cytomegalovirus-associated.

Profiled with immunoSEQ multiplex PCR; TCRdb holds only in-frame clones, not every one. The data show about 350,000 clones, with about nine tenths seen just once and approximately 1.2% held by the top ten. The V call is TRBV5-1, the J call TRBJ1-2, with unresolved D. The sequence was collected from a woman aged 25 to 39 in good health and CMV-seropositive. Sequenced input: PBMCs. CDR3 protein: CASSSEGMDGYTF. Here the CDR3 DNA reads TGCGCCAGCAGCTCCGAGGGTATGGATGGCTACACCTTC.